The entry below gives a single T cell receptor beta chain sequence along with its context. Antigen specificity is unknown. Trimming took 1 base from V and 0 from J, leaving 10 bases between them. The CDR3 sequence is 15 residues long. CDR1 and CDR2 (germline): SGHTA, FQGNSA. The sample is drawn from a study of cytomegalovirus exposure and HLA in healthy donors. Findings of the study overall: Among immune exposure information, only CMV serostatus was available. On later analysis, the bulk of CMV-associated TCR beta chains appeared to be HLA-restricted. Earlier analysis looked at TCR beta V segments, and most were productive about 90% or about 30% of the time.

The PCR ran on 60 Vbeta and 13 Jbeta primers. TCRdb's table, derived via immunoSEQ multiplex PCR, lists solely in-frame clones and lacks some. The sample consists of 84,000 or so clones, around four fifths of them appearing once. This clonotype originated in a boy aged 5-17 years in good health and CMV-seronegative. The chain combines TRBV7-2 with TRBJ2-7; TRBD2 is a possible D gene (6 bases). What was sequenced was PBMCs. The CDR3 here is CASSLGGVSSYEQYF. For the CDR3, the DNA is TGTGCCAGCAGCTTAGGCGGGGTGAGCTCCTACGAGCAGTACTTC.